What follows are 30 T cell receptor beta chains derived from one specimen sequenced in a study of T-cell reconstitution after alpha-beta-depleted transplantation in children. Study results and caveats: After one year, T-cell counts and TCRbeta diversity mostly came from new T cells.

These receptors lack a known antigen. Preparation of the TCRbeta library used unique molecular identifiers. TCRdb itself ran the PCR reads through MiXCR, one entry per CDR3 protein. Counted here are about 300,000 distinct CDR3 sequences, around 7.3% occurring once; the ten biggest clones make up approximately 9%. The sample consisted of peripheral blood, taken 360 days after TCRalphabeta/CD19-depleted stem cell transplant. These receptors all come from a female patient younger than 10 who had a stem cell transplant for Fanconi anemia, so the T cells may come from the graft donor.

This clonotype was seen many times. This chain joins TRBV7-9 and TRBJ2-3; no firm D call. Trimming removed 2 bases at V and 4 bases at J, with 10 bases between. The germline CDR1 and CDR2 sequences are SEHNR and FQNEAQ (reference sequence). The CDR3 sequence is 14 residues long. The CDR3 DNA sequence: TGTGCCAGCAGCTTAATTGGGTTGGCAGATACGCAGTATTTT. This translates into CASSLIGLADTQYF.

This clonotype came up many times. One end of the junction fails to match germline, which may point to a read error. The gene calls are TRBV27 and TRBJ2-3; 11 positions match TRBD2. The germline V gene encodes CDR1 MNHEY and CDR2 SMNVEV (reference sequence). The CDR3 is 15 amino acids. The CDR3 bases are TGTGCCAGCAGTTTGTATAGCGGGGGGGCAGAAACGCAGTATTTT. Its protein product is CASSLYSGGAETQYF.

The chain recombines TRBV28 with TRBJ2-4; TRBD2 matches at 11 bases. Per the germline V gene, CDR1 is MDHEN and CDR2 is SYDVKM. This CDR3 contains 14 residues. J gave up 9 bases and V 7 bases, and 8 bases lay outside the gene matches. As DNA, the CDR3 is TGTGCCAGCACTATAACTAGCGGGGGCTTCATTCAGTACTTC. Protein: CASTITSGGFIQYF.

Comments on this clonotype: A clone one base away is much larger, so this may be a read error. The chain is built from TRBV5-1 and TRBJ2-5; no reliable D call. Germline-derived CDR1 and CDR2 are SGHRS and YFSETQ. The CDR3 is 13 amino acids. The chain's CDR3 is CASRLDPGETQYF. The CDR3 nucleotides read TGCGCCAGCAGATTGGACCCTGGGGAGACCCAGTACTTC.

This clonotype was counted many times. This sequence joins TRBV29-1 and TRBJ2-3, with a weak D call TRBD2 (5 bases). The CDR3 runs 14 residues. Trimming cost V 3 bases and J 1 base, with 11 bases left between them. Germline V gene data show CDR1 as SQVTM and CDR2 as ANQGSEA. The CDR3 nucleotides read TGCAGCGTTGATTACCGGGGAGGCACAGATACGCAGTATTTT. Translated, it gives CSVDYRGGTDTQYF.

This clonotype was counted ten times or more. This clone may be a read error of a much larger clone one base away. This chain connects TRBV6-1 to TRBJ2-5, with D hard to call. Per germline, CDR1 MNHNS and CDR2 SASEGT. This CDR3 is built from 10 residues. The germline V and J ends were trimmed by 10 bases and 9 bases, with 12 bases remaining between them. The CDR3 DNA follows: TGTGCCATCCTGCTTTCGTCCCAGTACTTC. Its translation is CAILLSSQYF.

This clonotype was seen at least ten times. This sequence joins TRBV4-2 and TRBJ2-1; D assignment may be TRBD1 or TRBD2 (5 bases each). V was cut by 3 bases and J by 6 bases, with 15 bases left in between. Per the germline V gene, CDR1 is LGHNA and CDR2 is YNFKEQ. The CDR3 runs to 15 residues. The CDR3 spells CASSQGPMTFNEQFF. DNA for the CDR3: TGTGCCAGCAGCCAGGGACCGATGACATTCAATGAGCAGTTCTTC.

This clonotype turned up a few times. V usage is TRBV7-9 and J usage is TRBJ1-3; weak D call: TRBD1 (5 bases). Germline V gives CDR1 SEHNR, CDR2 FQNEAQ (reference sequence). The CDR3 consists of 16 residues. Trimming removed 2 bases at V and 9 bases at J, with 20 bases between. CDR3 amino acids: CASSLRGAHPVGTIYF. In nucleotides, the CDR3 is TGTGCCAGCAGCTTAAGAGGGGCGCATCCCGTGGGCACCATATATTTT.

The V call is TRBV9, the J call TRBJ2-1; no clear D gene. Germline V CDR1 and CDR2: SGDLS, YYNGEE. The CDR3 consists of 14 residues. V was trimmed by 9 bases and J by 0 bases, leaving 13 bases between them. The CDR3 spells CATTHSVSYNEQFF. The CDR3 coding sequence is TGTGCCACCACCCACAGTGTCTCCTACAATGAGCAGTTCTTC.

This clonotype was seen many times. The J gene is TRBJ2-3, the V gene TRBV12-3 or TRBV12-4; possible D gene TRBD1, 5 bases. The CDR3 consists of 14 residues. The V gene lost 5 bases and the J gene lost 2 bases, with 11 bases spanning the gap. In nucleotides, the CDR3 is TGTGCCAGCAGTCCCCGACAGTACACAGATACGCAGTATTTT. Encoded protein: CASSPRQYTDTQYF.

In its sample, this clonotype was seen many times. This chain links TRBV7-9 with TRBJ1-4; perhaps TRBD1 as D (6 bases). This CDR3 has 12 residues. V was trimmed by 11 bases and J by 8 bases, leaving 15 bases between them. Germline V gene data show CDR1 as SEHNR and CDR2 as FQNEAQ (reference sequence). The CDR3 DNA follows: TGTGCCGTCAGGGGCCTTTTCGAAAAACTGTTTTTT. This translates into CAVRGLFEKLFF.

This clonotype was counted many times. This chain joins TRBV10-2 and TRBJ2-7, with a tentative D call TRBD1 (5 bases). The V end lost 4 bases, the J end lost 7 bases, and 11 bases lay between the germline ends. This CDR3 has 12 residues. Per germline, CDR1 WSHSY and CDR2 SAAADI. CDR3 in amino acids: CASSGTKGEQYF. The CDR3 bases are TGCGCCAGCAGTGGGACCAAGGGGGAGCAGTACTTC.

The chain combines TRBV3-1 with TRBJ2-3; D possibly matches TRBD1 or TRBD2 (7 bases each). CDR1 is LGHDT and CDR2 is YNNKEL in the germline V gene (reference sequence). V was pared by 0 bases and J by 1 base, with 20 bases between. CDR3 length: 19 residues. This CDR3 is CASSQESTGAGAGTDTQYF. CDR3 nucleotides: TGTGCCAGCAGCCAAGAGTCTACAGGGGCGGGGGCTGGCACAGATACGCAGTATTTT.

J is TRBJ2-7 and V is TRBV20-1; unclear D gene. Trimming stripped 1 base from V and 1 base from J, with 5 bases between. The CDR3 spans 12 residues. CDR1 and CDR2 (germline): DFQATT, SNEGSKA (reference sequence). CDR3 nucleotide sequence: TGCAGTGCTAGAGTTCAGTCCTACGAGCAGTACTTC. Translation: CSARVQSYEQYF.

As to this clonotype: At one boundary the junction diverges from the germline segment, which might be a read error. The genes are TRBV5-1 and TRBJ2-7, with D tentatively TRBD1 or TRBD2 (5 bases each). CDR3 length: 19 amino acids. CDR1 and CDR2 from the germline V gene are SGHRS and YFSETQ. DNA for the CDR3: TGCTCCAGCAGCTTGGGGGTCAGATATTCACCACCGAGCTCCTACGAGCAGTACTTC. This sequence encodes CSSSLGVRYSPPSSYEQYF.

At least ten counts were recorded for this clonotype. CDR3 sequence (DNA): TGTGCCAGCAGCCAAGCCGGGAGTGGTGGAAACACCATATATTTT. Its translation: CASSQAGSGGNTIYF. The chain recombines TRBV3-1 with TRBJ1-3; no firm D call. The V gene lost 1 base and the J gene lost 3 bases, with 10 bases spanning the gap. The CDR3 extends over 15 amino acids. Germline CDR1 reads LGHDT; CDR2 reads YNNKEL (reference sequence).

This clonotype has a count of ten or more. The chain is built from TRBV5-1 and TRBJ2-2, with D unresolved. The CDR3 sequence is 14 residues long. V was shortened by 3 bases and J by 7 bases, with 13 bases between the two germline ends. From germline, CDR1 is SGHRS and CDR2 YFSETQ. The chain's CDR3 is CASSSETVSGELFF. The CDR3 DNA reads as TGCGCCAGCAGCTCCGAAACTGTAAGCGGGGAGCTGTTTTTT.

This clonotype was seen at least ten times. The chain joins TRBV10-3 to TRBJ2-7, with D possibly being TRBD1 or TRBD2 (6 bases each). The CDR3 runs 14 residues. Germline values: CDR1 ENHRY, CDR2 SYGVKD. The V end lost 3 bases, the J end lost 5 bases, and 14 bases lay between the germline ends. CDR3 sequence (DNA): TGTGCCATCAGTGACGGGGGCCTAGAGAACGAGCAGTACTTC. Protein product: CAISDGGLENEQYF.

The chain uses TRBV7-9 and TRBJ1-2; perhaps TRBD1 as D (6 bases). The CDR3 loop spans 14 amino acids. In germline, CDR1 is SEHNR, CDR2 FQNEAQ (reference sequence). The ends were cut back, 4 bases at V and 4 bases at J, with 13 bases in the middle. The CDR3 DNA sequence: TGTGCCAGCAGCTCGCGAGGGGGGGGCTATGGCTACACCTTC. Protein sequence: CASSSRGGGYGYTF.

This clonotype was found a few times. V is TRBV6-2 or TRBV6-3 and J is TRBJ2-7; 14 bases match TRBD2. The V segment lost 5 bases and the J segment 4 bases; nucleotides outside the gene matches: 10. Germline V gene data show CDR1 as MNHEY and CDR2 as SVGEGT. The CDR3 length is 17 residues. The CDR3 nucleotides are TGTGCCAGCAGTCCTCAACCCGGGACTAGCGGGAGTTACGAGCAGTACTTC. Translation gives CASSPQPGTSGSYEQYF.

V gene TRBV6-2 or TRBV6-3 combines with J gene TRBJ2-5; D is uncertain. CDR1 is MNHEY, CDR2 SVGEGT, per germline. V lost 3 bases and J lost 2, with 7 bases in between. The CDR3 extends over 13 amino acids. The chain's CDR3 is CASSYKRQETQYF. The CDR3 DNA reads TGTGCCAGCAGTTATAAGAGGCAAGAGACCCAGTACTTC.

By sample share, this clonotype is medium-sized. The CDR3 spells CASSLGSFEDEQFF. The DNA of the CDR3 is TGCGCCAGCAGCTTGGGCTCTTTCGAGGATGAGCAGTTCTTC. J is TRBJ2-1 and V is TRBV5-1; unclear D gene. V lost 0 bases to trimming and J lost 8 bases, with 12 bases between them. CDR3 length: 14 residues. The germline V gene has CDR1 SGHRS and CDR2 YFSETQ.

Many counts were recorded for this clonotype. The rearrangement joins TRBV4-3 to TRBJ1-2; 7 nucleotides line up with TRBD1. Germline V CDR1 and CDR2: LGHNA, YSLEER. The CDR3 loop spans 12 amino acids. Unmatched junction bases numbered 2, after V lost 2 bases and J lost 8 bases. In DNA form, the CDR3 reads TGCGCCAGCAGCCAACTGACAGGGGGCTACACCTTC. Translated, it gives CASSQLTGGYTF.

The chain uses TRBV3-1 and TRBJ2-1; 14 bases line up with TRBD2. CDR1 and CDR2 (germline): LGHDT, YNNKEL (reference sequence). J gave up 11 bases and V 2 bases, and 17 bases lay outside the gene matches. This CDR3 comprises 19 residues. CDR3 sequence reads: CASSQKGPWTSGRSNKQFF. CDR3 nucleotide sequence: TGTGCCAGCAGCCAAAAAGGACCCTGGACTAGCGGGAGGTCGAATAAGCAGTTCTTC.

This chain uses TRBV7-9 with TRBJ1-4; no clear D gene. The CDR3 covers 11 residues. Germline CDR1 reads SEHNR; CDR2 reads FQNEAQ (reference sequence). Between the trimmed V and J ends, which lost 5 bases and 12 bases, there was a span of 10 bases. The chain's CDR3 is CASSPREELFF. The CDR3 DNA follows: TGTGCCAGCAGCCCCCGGGAGGAACTGTTTTTT.

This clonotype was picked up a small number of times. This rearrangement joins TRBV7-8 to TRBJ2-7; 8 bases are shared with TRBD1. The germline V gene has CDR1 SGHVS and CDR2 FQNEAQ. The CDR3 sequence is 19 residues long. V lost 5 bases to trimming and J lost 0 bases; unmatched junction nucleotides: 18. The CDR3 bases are TGTGCCAGCAGCAGACCGCCGGACAGGGTGATCTTTAGCTCCTACGAGCAGTACTTC. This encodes CASSRPPDRVIFSSYEQYF.

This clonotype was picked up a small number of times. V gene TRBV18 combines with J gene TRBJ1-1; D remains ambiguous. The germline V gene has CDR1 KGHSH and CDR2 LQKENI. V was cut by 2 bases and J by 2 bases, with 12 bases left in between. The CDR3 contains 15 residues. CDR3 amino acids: CASSPVASGNTEAFF. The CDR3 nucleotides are TGTGCCAGCTCACCAGTTGCCTCTGGAAACACTGAAGCTTTCTTT.

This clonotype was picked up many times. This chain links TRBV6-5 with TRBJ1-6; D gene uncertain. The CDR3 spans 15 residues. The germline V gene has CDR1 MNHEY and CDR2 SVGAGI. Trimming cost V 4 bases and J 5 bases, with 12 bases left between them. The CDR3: CASSLRNGDNSPLHF. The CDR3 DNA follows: TGTGCCAGCAGTTTACGGAATGGCGATAATTCACCCCTCCACTTT.

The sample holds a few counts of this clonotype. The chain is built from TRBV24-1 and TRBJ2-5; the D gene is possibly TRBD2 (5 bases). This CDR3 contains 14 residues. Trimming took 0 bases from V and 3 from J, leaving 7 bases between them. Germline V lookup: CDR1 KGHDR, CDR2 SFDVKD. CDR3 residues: CATSDLSEEETQYF. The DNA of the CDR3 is TGTGCCACCAGTGATTTGTCGGAGGAAGAGACCCAGTACTTC.

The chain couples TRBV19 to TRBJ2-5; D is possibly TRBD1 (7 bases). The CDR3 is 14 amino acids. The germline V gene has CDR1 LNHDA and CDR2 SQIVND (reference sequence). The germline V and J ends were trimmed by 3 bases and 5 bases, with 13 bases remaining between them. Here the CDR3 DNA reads TGTGCCAGTAGTATCACGACAGGGAGGGAGACCCAGTACTTC. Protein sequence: CASSITTGRETQYF.